This T cell receptor beta chain was sequenced for a study of blood T cell repertoires in COVID-19. Study in general: Sites across the United States, Italy and Spain contributed samples from acute and convalescent COVID-19. The cDNA or gDNA used as material had been derived from T cells, B-cell-depleted T cells, or PBMCs.

Source study methods: Amplifying reference gene primers gave estimates of nucleated cell counts. Sequenced by immunoSEQ multiplex PCR; TCRdb stores in-frame clones only, minus some. V, J and clone size derive from that table, while D and trimming were established from the DNA sequence. The table records about 220,000 clones, less than 90% of them present only once. Trimming removed 7 bases from V and 4 bases from J, with 9 bases in between. Germline V gene data show CDR1 as SGHNT and CDR2 as YYREEE (reference sequence). This CDR3 spans 12 amino acids. This receptor was obtained from a man aged 40-50 years with active or convalescent COVID-19. V and J are TRBV5-4 and TRBJ2-1; TRBD2 might be the D (5 bases). The sample comprised peripheral blood. The CDR3 reads CASFSAYNEQFF. DNA of the CDR3: TGTGCCAGCTTTAGCGCTTACAATGAGCAGTTCTTC.